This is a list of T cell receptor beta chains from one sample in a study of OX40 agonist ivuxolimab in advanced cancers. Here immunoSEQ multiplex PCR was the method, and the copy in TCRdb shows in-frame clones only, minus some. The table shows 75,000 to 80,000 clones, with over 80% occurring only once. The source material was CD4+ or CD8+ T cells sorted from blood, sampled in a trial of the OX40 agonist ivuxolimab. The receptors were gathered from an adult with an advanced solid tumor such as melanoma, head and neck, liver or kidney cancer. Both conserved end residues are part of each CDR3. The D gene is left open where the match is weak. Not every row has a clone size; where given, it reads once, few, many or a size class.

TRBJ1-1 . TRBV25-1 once TGTGCCAGCAGTGAGGTAGGGGTTAACACTGAAGCTTTCTTT CASSEVGVNTEAFF
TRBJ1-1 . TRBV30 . TGTGCCTGGAGTAGAGGGGGGGACACTGAAGCTTTCTTT CAWSRGGDTEAFF
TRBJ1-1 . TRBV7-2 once TGTGCCAGCAGCTTAGCGTCAGGGGCCAGGTACACTGAAGCTTTCTTT CASSLASGARYTEAFF
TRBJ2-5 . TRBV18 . TGTGCCAGCTCACCTGGACTGCAAGAGACCCAGTACTTC CASSPGLQETQYF
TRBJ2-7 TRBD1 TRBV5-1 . TGCGCCAGCAGCTTGACAGGGGCTGTCAACGAGCAGTACTTC CASSLTGAVNEQYF
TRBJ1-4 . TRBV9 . TGTGCCAGCAGCCCCCGGGGGGGGCGTGAAAAACTGTTTTTT CASSPRGGREKLFF
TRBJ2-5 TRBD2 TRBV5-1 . TGCGCCAGCAGTCTTAATGGCGGGAGTAAAGAGACCCAGTACTTC CASSLNGGSKETQYF
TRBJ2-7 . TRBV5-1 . TGCGCCAGCAGCTTGGCCGGGTTAGGACCTTACGAGCAGTACTTC CASSLAGLGPYEQYF
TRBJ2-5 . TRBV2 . TGTGCCAGTGGGCCCTTTTGGGAGACCCAGTACTTC CASGPFWETQYF
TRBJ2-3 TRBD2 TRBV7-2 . TGTGCCAGCAGCTTAGGCGGGGGGGCTCCTGGCACAGATACGCAGTATTTT CASSLGGGAPGTDTQYF
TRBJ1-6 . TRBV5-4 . TGTGCCAGCAGCTTAAGGGGGGTCAGGACGAATTCACCCCTCCACTTT CASSLRGVRTNSPLHF
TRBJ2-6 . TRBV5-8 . TGTGCCAGCAGCTTGGGGAGGTTCGGGGTATCTGGGGCCAACGTCCTGACTTTC CASSLGRFGVSGANVLTF
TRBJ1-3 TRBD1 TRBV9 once TGTGCCAGCAGCGTAGAGCCCCGACAGGGAACTGGAAACACCATATATTTT CASSVEPRQGTGNTIYF
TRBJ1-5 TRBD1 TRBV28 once TGTGCCACCGCCGACCGGGACAGGCCCAATCAGCCCCAGCATTTT CATADRDRPNQPQHF
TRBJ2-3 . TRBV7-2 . TGTGCCAGCAGCTTAGCTAGAGATACGCAGTATTTT CASSLARDTQYF
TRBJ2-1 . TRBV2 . TGTGCCAGCAGTGAGTGGCAAAACAATGAGCAGTTCTTC CASSEWQNNEQFF
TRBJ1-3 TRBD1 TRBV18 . TGTGCCAGCTCTCCCCAGGGGGCAGGAAACACCATATATTTT CASSPQGAGNTIYF
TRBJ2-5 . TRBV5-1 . TGCGCCAGCAGGTTGACAGCTCAAGAGACCCAGTACTTC CASRLTAQETQYF
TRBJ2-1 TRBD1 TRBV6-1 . TGTGCCAGCAATGAGGGGACAGTTTACAATGAGCAGTTCTTC CASNEGTVYNEQFF
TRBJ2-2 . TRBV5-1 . TGCGCCAGCAGCATCGACGGCCAGAACACCGGGGAGCTGTTTTTT CASSIDGQNTGELFF
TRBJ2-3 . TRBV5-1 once TGCGCCAGCAGCTTTAAAATGGGATCCACAGATACGCAGTATTTT CASSFKMGSTDTQYF
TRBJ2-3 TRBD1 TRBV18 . TGTGCCAGCTCACCTCTAGGGGGCTTGAATACGCAGTATTTT CASSPLGGLNTQYF
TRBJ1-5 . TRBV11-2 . TGTGCCAGCAGCCGCCTCCCCGTTGCTCAGCCCCAGCATTTT CASSRLPVAQPQHF
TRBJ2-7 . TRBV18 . TGTGCCAGCTCACCAGGATTCCAACTTCCCTACGAGCAGTACTTC CASSPGFQLPYEQYF
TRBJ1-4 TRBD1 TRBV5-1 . TGCGCCAGCAGCACCTCCCGGGACAGCAATGAAAAACTGTTTTTT CASSTSRDSNEKLFF
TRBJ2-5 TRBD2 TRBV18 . TGTGCCAGCTCGGCGGGACTAGCTGAGACCCAGTACTTC CASSAGLAETQYF
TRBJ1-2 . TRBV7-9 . TGTGCCAGCAGCTTTGGTTCTATGGATGGCTACACCTTC CASSFGSMDGYTF
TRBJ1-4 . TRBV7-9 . TGTGCCAGCAGCTCAGGCCAGGGCTATAATGAAAAACTGTTTTTT CASSSGQGYNEKLFF
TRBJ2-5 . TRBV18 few TGTGCCAGCTCACCAAGCCGGGGCGGGTTGGAGACCCAGTACTTC CASSPSRGGLETQYF
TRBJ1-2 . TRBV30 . TGTGCCTGGAGTGGTGGGGGCGCCCTCAGTGGCTACACCTTC CAWSGGGALSGYTF
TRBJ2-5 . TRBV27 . TGTGCCAGCAGTTTAATGCGCAGCTATCGGGAGTACTTC CASSLMRSYREYF
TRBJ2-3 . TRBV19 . TGTGCCAGTAAGGAGGGGGCCGTGGCAGATACGCAGTATTTT CASKEGAVADTQYF
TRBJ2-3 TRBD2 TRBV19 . TGTGCCAGTAGTATAGGAGGCGGGAGGACAGATACGCAGTATTTT CASSIGGGRTDTQYF
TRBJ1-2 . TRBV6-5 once TGTGCCAGCAGTTATCTGGATGGCTACACCTTC CASSYLDGYTF
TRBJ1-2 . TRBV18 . TGTGCCAGCTCACCAACCGGAGCTTCCGGAGCTAACTATGGCTACACCTTC CASSPTGASGANYGYTF
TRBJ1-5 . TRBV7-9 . TGTGCCAGCAGCTTGGCTGAGGGTCCCGATCAGCCCCAGCATTTT CASSLAEGPDQPQHF
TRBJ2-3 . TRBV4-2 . TGTGCCAGCAGCCCAGGGTGGAGCACAGATACGCAGTATTTT CASSPGWSTDTQYF
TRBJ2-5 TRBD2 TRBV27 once TGTGCCAGCAGTTTCACTAGCGGGGCACTCATGGAGACCCAGTACTTC CASSFTSGALMETQYF
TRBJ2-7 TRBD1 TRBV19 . TGTGCCAGTAGTATCCCGGGACAGGGGGCCGAGCAGTACTTC CASSIPGQGAEQYF
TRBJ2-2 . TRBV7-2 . TGTGCCAGCAGTGGGGCTGCTCCCACCGGGGAGCTGTTTTTT CASSGAAPTGELFF
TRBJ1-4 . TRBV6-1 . TGTGCCAGCAGTGATACAGGCTCAACTAATGAAAAACTGTTTTTT CASSDTGSTNEKLFF
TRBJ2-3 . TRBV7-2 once TGTGCCAGCAGCTTAACAGTGGATACGCAGTATTTT CASSLTVDTQYF
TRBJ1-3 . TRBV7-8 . TGTGCCAGCAGCGCTGACAAGTCTGGAAACACCATATATTTT CASSADKSGNTIYF
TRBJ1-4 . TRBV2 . TGTGCCAGCCGGGGCCTCAATGAAAAACTGTTTTTT CASRGLNEKLFF
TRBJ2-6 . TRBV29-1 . TGCAGCGTTGAATGGGGTACCGTCCTGACTTTC CSVEWGTVLTF
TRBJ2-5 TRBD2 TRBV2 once TGTGCCAGCAGTGGGGTCGGTAGCGGGGCTCAAGAGACCCAGTACTTC CASSGVGSGAQETQYF